Described below is a single T cell receptor (beta chain) sequence and its context. What it recognizes is unknown. The data are from a study of T cell repertoires in cytomegalovirus infection. Overall study: Matching HLA type and CMV infection were both indicated by public TCR beta signatures.

Study-level points and caveats: CMV-specific TCR beta clonotypes restricted by HLA-C were the ones dominating the ex vivo response. Individuals carrying CMV plus the relevant HLA were identified by cumulative frequency of public TCR beta families.

V lost 7 bases to trimming and J lost 10 bases, with 20 bases between them. This CDR3 contains 14 residues. CDR1 and CDR2 from the germline V gene are MGHRA and YSYEKL. MiXCR, run by TCRdb on the reads, gives a single entry per CDR3 protein. The table records 340,000 or so distinct CDR3 sequences, approximately 25% of them present only once. This rearrangement joins TRBV4-1 to TRBJ2-1; maybe TRBD1 (6 bases). The clonotype comes from a human donor in good health (CMV status not recorded). Some clones in this sample may be carry-over from other donors' samples. The sample was cultured PBMCs, taken from culture after CMV antigen stimulation. In DNA, the CDR3 is TGCGCCAGCAACTCCAAGGGATCAGGGGTCGAGCAGTTCTTC. Residues: CASNSKGSGVEQFF.